This T cell receptor (beta chain) was identified in a study of identical twins (dated by TCRdb to the mid-2010s). Concerning the study at large: TCR alpha and beta repertoires from monozygotic twins, unrelated adults of various ages and cord blood were deep-sequenced to test whether fetal clonotypes persist. Replicate twin experiments were performed at different times using different library preparation protocols to rule out contamination. The paper's findings and limits, for the study overall: Compared with coincidental sharing between unrelated individuals, out-of-frame TCR alpha sequences shared between twins showed an excess of sequences with low generation probability. In monozygotic twins, recombination models systematically underestimated out-of-frame TCR alpha sharing, but the models matched the sharing seen between unrelated individuals. Because the same donors could not be followed over many years, the conclusions relied on cross-sectional statistical analysis. Zero-insertion analyses could be partly confounded by invariant T cells such as MAIT and iNKT, though diverse VJ usage argued against such confounding for most clonotypes. The excess sharing between twins in beta out-of-frame sequences was weaker because fewer shared sequences reduced the signal-to-noise ratio. Fewer insertions were carried by abundant cord blood beta clonotypes; a weaker similar trend was observed in young adult naive repertoires, while no such trend was observed in memory repertoires.

Including cysteine and phenylalanine, the CDR3 has 17 amino acids. CDR3 DNA is the only sequence kept; it has 51 bases, read in frame from the first base. After removal of 3 bases from V and 4 bases from J, the junction retains 6 bases not matched to a gene. Library method: 5' RACE. Sequenced on an Illumina HiSeq 2000. A universal primer binding site was introduced by template switching, and a unique molecular identifier was present in the final cDNA, enabling accurate counting of TCR cDNA molecules. Specific primers in the conserved constant-segment region were used to synthesize first-strand cDNA for TCR alpha and beta chains. Each cDNA library was double barcoded, with a SMART-Mk sample barcode plus Illumina barcodes, to control for contamination. Two successive PCR steps introduced TruSeq adapter sequences along with Illumina sample barcodes. The TCR alpha and beta cDNA libraries were sequenced on the Illumina HiSeq platform using custom primers. From the authors' description of their analysis: Raw reads were processed with MiGEC to extract unique molecular identifiers, and MiXCR was used to determine CDR3 positions. For each individual, recombination models were inferred using an EM algorithm with the repgenHMM and IGoR tools. Shared clonotype analysis was performed with the tcR package in R, normalizing sharing by the product of cloneset sizes. To study raw recombination free of thymic and clonal selection effects, out-of-frame nonproductive sequences were analyzed. TCRdb passed the public sequencing reads through fastp at Q25 and MiXCR, retaining productive beta sequences. Under each unique CDR3 protein, matching rows form one entry showing the most common genes and DNA. The V and J calls and clone size come from TCRdb's table, not from the authors' own analysis. Within this sample are approximately 600,000 distinct CDR3 sequences, with roughly 9.5% of them counted one time only. The ten biggest clones cover 2.5% to 3.5% of the sample.

The table lists this clonotype with many counts. The antigen it recognizes is unknown. Per-base qualities were not stored, and no clone one base away is much larger. Every donor in the study was a healthy Caucasian. The twin cohort comprised three pairs of female monozygotic twins, all aged roughly 18 to 29 years. RNA for TCR libraries was isolated from peripheral blood mononuclear cells. Separately, the same data were catalogued under a study of yellow fever vaccine responses in identical twins. The second source states: The T cell response to vaccination in identical twins was reported by the authors to appear partly convergent and partly personalized. In the study, vaccine-responding T cell clones were precisely tracked in identical twins.

The receptor's source is a young woman in good health. Recombination connected TRBV12-3 or TRBV12-4 to TRBJ2-6, and 10 junction bases match TRBD2. The specimen was PBMCs. The nucleotide sequence reads as follows: TGTGCCAGCAGTTTTCTAGCGGGAGTCCTCGGGGCCAACGTCCTGACTTTC. It translates to CASSFLAGVLGANVLTF.